The entry below gives a single TCR beta chain sequence along with its context. Mismatch repair deficiency was confirmed in all patients, by PCR or immunohistochemistry. These data belong to a study of PD-1 blockade in mismatch repair-deficient tumors. Profiled with immunoSEQ multiplex PCR; TCRdb holds only in-frame clones, not every one. The profile shows about 19,000 clones, more than 65% of them singletons. This TCR derives from an adult with mismatch repair-deficient cancer. The sequenced sample was PBMCs, obtained 52 weeks after starting pembrolizumab.

The CDR3 protein is CASSLGQDGYTF. DNA for the CDR3: TGTGCCAGCAGCTTAGGACAGGATGGCTACACCTTC. V usage is TRBV11-1 and J usage is TRBJ1-2; D perhaps matches TRBD1 (6 bases). Germline V lookup: CDR1 SGHAT, CDR2 FQDESV (reference sequence). The V and J ends lost 1 base and 6 bases respectively, with 6 bases between them. This CDR3 comprises 12 residues.